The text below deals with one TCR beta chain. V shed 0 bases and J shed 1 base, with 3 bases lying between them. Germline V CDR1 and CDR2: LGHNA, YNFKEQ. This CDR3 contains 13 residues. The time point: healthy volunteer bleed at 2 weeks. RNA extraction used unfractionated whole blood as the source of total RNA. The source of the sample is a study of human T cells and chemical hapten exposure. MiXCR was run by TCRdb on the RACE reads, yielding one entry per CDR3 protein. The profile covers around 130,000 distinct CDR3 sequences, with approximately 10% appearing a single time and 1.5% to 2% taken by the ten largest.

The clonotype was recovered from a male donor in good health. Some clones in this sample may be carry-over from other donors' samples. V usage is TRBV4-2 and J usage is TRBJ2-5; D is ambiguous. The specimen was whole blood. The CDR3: CASSQDSQETQYF. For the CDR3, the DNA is TGTGCCAGCAGCCAAGACTCCCAAGAGACCCAGTACTTC.